The clone carrying this T cell receptor beta chain has only a few counts. What it binds is unknown. The V gene's germline CDR1 is ENHRY and CDR2 SYGVKD. V lost 2 bases to trimming and J lost 1 base, with 11 bases between them. The CDR3 is made up of 15 amino acids. Combining iRepertoire HTBI primers with Arm-PCR of CDR3 regions, the authors built TCR beta libraries. TCRdb fed the multiplex PCR reads into MiXCR, producing one record per CDR3 protein. This sample has hundreds of thousands of distinct CDR3 sequences; less than 20% occur once, and the top ten carry approximately 20%. Described time point: newly diagnosed GD, antithyroid drugs for less than 3 months. TCR sequences were obtained from RNA taken from PBMCs. This record comes from a study of regulatory T cells in long-lasting Graves disease. Study-level findings and limits: TCR diversity was lower in persistent Graves' patients (versus newly diagnosed ones). Persistent disease exhibited a predilection for TRBV28, TRBJ1-2 and TRBJ2-5.

This sample was also put to use in a study of T cells in Graves' hyperthyroidism and ophthalmopathy. That source reports: Patients aged 18 to 65 had newly diagnosed hyperthyroidism that had lasted under 2 months. The TCR CDR3 was amplified in a first-round RT-PCR using the HTBI primer set.

The material sequenced was peripheral blood mononuclear cells (PBMCs), taken at new diagnosis, from a patient treated with antithyroid drugs. The rearrangement uses TRBV10-3 and TRBJ1-1, with D possibly TRBD1 on 6 matching bases. The clonotype comes from a woman aged 25 to 39 with Graves disease. In DNA, the CDR3 is TGTGCCATCAGTGAGCAAAAGACAGGGAACACTGAAGCTTTCTTT. Protein product: CAISEQKTGNTEAFF.